One TCR beta chain is described in this entry. The antigen remains unidentified. CDR3 length: 13 amino acids. Germline CDR1 and CDR2: SGHDT and YYEEEE. V lost 2 bases and J lost 4, with 8 bases in between. The data originate from a study of shared clonotypes between healthy human individuals. Across the whole study: Aged between 18 and 49, the donors were a couple of women and three men.

Overall study findings and caveats: Non-shared clonotypes showed lower generation probabilities than clonotypes common to all four donors.

Authors' analysis steps: With immunoSEQ giving junction-only sequences and no quality scores, filtering differed. TCRdb's copy holds only in-frame clones and misses some; the assay was immunoSEQ multiplex PCR. V and J calls and clone size are those listed in that table; D and trimming were worked out from the DNA. The data show around 990,000 clones, with approximately 75% seen just once and 0.89% held by the top ten. This sequence was found in a man between 18 and 29 years old in good health. Some clones in this sample may be carry-over from other donors' samples. The sequenced sample was memory CD4+ T cells from PBMCs. Described subset: CD45RA-negative fraction. The genes are TRBV5-6 and TRBJ2-3; D possibly matches TRBD1 or TRBD2 (5 bases each). The CDR3 bases are TGTGCCAGCAGCTTCGAGGGACCAGATACGCAGTATTTT. Protein sequence: CASSFEGPDTQYF.